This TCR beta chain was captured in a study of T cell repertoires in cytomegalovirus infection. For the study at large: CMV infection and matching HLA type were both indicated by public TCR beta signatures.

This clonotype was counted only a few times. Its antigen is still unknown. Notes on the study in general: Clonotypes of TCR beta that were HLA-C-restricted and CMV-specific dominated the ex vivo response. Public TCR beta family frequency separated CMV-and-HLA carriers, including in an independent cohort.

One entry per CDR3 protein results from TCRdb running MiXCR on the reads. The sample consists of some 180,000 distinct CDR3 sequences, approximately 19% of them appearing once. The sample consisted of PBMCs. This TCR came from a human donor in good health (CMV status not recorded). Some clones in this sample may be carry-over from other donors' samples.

CDR3 DNA sequence: TGTGCCAGCAGCTTAGAAAGGGGAGGCTACACCTTC. Its protein is CASSLERGGYTF. The chain joins TRBV7-9 to TRBJ1-2, with a possible D match to TRBD1 (5 bases). CDR1 and CDR2 from the germline V gene are SEHNR and FQNEAQ (reference sequence). The CDR3 length is 12 residues. Trimming cost V 1 base and J 8 bases, with 8 bases left between them.